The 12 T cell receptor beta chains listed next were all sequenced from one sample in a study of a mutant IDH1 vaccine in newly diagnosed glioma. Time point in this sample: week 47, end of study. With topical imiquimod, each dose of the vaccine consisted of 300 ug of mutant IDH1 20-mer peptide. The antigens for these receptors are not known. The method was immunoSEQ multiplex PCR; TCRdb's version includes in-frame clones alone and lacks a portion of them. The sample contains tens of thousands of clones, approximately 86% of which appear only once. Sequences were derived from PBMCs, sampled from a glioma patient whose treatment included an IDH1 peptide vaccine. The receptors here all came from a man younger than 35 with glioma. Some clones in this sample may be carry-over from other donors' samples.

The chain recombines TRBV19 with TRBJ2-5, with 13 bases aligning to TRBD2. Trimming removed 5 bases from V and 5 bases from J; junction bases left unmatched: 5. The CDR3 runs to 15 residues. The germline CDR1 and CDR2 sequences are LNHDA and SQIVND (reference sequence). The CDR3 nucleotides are TGTGCCAGTAGTCAAGGACTAGCGGGAGTTGAGACCCAGTACTTC. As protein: CASSQGLAGVETQYF.

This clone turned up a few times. The CDR3 region is CASSLANVRGTSNEQFF. The CDR3 region has the DNA TGTGCCAGCAGCTTGGCCAATGTGAGGGGGACTTCCAATGAGCAGTTCTTC. This chain connects TRBV5-4 to TRBJ2-1; D is tentatively TRBD1 or TRBD2 (6 bases each). Trimming removed 0 bases from V and 6 bases from J, with 19 bases in between. Per the germline V gene, CDR1 is SGHNT and CDR2 is YYREEE (reference sequence). The CDR3 is made up of 17 amino acids.

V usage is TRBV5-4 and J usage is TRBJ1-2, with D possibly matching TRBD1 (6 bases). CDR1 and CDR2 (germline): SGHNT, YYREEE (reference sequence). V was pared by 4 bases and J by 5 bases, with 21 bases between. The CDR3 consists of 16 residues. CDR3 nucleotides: TGTGCCAGCAGCCAGGATACAGGGACGATCCAGTATGGCTACACCTTC. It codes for CASSQDTGTIQYGYTF.

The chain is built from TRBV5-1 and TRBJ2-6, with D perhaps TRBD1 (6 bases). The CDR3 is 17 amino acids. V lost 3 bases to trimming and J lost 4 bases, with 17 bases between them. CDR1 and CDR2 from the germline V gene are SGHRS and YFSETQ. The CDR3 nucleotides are TGCGCCAGCAGCTCGTATCAGGGGTCAGGGGGGGCCAACGTCCTGACTTTC. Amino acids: CASSSYQGSGGANVLTF.

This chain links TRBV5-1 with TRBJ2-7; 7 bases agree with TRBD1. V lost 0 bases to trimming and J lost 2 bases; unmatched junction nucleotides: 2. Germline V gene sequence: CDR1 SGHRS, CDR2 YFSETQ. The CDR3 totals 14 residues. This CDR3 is CASSLGDSTYEQYF. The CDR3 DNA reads TGCGCCAGCAGCTTGGGGGACAGCACCTACGAGCAGTACTTC.

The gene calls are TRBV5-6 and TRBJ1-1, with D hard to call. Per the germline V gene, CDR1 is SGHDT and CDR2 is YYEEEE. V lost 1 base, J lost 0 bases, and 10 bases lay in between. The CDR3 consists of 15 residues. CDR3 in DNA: TGTGCCAGCAGCTTGTTGCGGGCGGTGAACACTGAAGCTTTCTTT. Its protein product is CASSLLRAVNTEAFF.

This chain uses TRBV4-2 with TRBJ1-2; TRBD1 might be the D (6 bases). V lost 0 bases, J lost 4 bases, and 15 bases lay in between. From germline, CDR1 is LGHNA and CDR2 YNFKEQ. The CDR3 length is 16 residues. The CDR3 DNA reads TGTGCCAGCAGCCAAGAACCCAAGGACAGTGGCTATGGCTACACCTTC. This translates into CASSQEPKDSGYGYTF.

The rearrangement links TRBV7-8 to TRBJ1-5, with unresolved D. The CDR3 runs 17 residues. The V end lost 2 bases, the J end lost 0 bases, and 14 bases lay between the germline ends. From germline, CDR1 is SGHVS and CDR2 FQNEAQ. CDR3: CASSLSRGKHSNQPQHF. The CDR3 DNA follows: TGTGCCAGCAGCTTAAGTCGAGGAAAACATAGCAATCAGCCCCAGCATTTT.

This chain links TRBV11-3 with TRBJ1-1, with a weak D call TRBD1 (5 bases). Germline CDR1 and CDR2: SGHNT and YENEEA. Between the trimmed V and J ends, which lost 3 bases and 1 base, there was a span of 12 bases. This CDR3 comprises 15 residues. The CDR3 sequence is CASSFPGSRNTEAFF. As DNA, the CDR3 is TGTGCCAGCAGCTTCCCAGGGTCTCGGAACACTGAAGCTTTCTTT. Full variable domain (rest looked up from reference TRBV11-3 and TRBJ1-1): EAGVVQSPRYKIIEKKQPVAFWCNPISGHNTLYWYLQNLGQGPELLIRYENEEAVDDSQLPKDRFSAERLKGVDSTLKIQPAELGDSAVYLCASSFPGSRNTEAFFGQGTRLTVV.

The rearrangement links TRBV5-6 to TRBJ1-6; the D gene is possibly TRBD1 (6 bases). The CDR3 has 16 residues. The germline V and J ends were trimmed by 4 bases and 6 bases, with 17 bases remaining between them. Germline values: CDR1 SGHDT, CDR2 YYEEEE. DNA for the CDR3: TGTGCCAGCAGCCGGGACATCGGGGTATTTAATTCACCCCTCCACTTT. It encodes CASSRDIGVFNSPLHF. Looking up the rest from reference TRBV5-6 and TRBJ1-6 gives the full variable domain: DAGVTQSPTHLIKTRGQQVTLRCSPKSGHDTVSWYQQALGQGPQFIFQYYEEEERQRGNFPDRFSGHQFPNYSSELNVNALLLGDSALYLCASSRDIGVFNSPLHFGNGTRLTVT.

The CDR3 protein is CASSVRGIGDEQYF. The CDR3 region has the DNA TGTGCCAGCAGCGTCCGGGGCATCGGAGACGAGCAGTACTTC. The chain joins TRBV9 to TRBJ2-7; D is tentatively TRBD1 or TRBD2 (5 bases each). V was cut by 2 bases and J by 5 bases, with 14 bases left in between. CDR1 and CDR2 from the germline V gene are SGDLS and YYNGEE. This CDR3 is built from 14 residues.

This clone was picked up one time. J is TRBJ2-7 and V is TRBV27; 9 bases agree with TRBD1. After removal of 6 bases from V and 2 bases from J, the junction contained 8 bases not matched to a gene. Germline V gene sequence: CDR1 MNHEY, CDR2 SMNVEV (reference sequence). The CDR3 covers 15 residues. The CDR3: CASRPATGGTYEQYF. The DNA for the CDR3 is TGTGCCAGCAGACCCGCGACAGGGGGTACCTACGAGCAGTACTTC.